Following are 21 T cell receptor beta chains from one sample sequenced in a study of blood T cell repertoires in COVID-19. Clones were read by immunoSEQ multiplex PCR, and TCRdb kept only the in-frame ones, dropping some. In the table there are under 350,000 clones, around nine tenths of which are singletons. The source material was peripheral blood. These receptors came from a man aged 40-49 years with acute or convalescent COVID-19.

J is TRBJ1-5 and V is TRBV6-6, with D tentatively TRBD1 (6 bases). Germline V gene data show CDR1 as MNHNY and CDR2 as SVGAGI (reference sequence). Trimming stripped 4 bases from V and 6 bases from J, with 7 bases between. The CDR3 extends over 12 amino acids. This CDR3 is CASSSQGQPQHF. The CDR3 nucleotides are TGTGCCAGCAGTTCACAGGGTCAGCCCCAGCATTTT.

For this clone: Other DNA sequences in the same sample also yield this CDR3. CDR3 region: CASSLRGTDTQYF. CDR3 nucleotides: TGTGCCAGCAGCCTACGGGGCACAGATACGCAGTATTTT. The chain joins TRBV3-1 (or the pseudogene TRBV3-2) to TRBJ2-3; D is ambiguous. The V end was cut by 4 bases, the J end by 1 base, with 6 bases between. Germline loops: CDR1 LGHDT, CDR2 YNNKEL (reference sequence). There are 13 residues in the CDR3.

V gene TRBV19 combines with J gene TRBJ2-7; TRBD1 agrees at 8 bases. V shed 1 base and J 6 bases; nucleotides not matched to a gene: 5. The CDR3 contains 14 residues. The V gene's germline CDR1 is LNHDA and CDR2 SQIVND (reference sequence). The CDR3 DNA follows: TGTGCCAGTAGTATAGGGCAGGGGGCACTCGAGCAGTACTTC. Translation: CASSIGQGALEQYF.

This chain joins TRBV10-3 and TRBJ2-2; D is uncertain. The length of the CDR3 is 14 residues. Germline CDR1 reads ENHRY; CDR2 reads SYGVKD. Deletions cut 10 bases from V and 2 bases from J, with 14 bases between. For the CDR3, the DNA is TGTGCCACCCGAATCACCAGTAACACCGGGGAGCTGTTTTTT. Its translation is CATRITSNTGELFF.

The J gene is TRBJ1-6, the V gene TRBV7-2; TRBD1 might be the D (5 bases). CDR1 and CDR2 from the germline V gene are SGHTA and FQGNSA. The CDR3 spans 15 residues. Trimming shortened V by 7 bases and J by 3 bases, and 13 bases separated the two germline ends. CDR3 DNA: TGTGCCAGCACCTTGGGGCGGAACTATAATTCACCCCTCCACTTT. This codes for CASTLGRNYNSPLHF.

The gene calls are TRBV6-1 and TRBJ2-3, with 12 bases lining up with TRBD2. The CDR3 loop spans 19 amino acids. Germline CDR1 and CDR2: MNHNS and SASEGT. V shed 3 bases, J shed 1 base, and the junction held 11 bases outside the gene matches. This chain's CDR3 is CASSDGRLAGGRGTDTQYF. The CDR3 DNA follows: TGTGCCAGCAGTGACGGCCGGCTAGCGGGGGGGCGGGGCACAGATACGCAGTATTTT.

The rearrangement uses TRBV6-5 and TRBJ2-1; the match to TRBD2 covers 8 bases. Germline CDR1 is MNHEY and CDR2 is SVGAGI. J was trimmed by 4 bases and V by 2 bases; bases with no gene match: 7. The CDR3 covers 16 residues. DNA of the CDR3: TGTGCCAGCAGTTACCCCGGGGGGGCGGGGTACAATGAGCAGTTCTTC. Protein product: CASSYPGGAGYNEQFF.

This sequence joins TRBV19 and TRBJ1-2; 8 nucleotides line up with TRBD1. The germline V gene encodes CDR1 LNHDA and CDR2 SQIVND (reference sequence). The V and J ends lost 7 bases and 3 bases, in that order; junction bases with no gene match: 10. The CDR3 spans 15 residues. CDR3 in amino acids: CASTPLTGAHYGYTF. CDR3 DNA: TGTGCCAGTACCCCACTGACAGGGGCTCACTATGGCTACACCTTC.

The rearrangement joins TRBV5-1 to TRBJ2-7; D may be TRBD1 (6 bases). In germline, CDR1 is SGHRS, CDR2 YFSETQ. The CDR3 contains 15 residues. V gave up 3 bases and J gave up 2 bases, with 15 bases separating them. CDR3 DNA: TGCGCCAGCAGCTCCGACCCAGGGGTAGCCTACGAGCAGTACTTC. Its translation: CASSSDPGVAYEQYF.

The chain couples TRBV25-1 to TRBJ1-4; D possibly corresponds to TRBD1 (6 bases). This CDR3 is built from 14 residues. Per germline, CDR1 MGHDK and CDR2 SYGVNS. V was clipped by 4 bases and J by 8 bases, with 14 bases between them. In nucleotides, the CDR3 is TGTGCCAGCAGTGCCAGCGGGACAAACGAAAAACTGTTTTTT. Amino acid sequence: CASSASGTNEKLFF.

V gene TRBV18 combines with J gene TRBJ1-6, with a tentative D call TRBD1 (5 bases). The CDR3 has 16 amino acids. Between the trimmed V and J ends, which lost 3 bases and 6 bases, there was a span of 15 bases. The germline gives CDR1 KGHSH, CDR2 LQKENI. The CDR3 region has the DNA TGTGCCAGCTCACCCACGACAGTCGAGATTAATTCACCCCTCCACTTT. This codes for CASSPTTVEINSPLHF.

This clone was detected once. The gene calls are TRBV29-1 and TRBJ2-5; D is unclear. The CDR3 length is 10 residues. The V and J ends lost 6 bases and 7 bases respectively, with 9 bases between them. Germline V gene data show CDR1 as SQVTM and CDR2 as ANQGSEA. CDR3: CSVSLLTQYF. The CDR3 bases are TGCAGCGTCTCCCTATTGACCCAGTACTTC.

This clone was found once. V gene TRBV5-1 combines with J gene TRBJ1-1; D is perhaps TRBD1 (6 bases). V lost 4 bases, J lost 5 bases, and 15 bases lay in between. CDR1 is SGHRS, CDR2 YFSETQ, per germline. This CDR3 has 14 residues. The CDR3, as DNA: TGCGCCAGCAGCGAGGGGGTCCTTCTAACTGAAGCTTTCTTT. As protein: CASSEGVLLTEAFF.

V gene TRBV2 combines with J gene TRBJ2-3; 7 bases line up with TRBD2. Germline CDR1 reads SNHLY; CDR2 reads FYNNEI. This CDR3 has 14 residues. V lost 6 bases and J lost 1; bases outside the gene matches: 4. CDR3 protein: CASRPTSGTDTQYF. CDR3 DNA sequence: TGTGCCAGCAGACCCACTAGCGGCACAGATACGCAGTATTTT. The full variable domain, its missing parts supplied by reference TRBV2 and TRBJ2-3, is EPEVTQTPSHQVTQMGQEVILRCVPISNHLYFYWYRQILGQKVEFLVSFYNNEISEKSEIFDDQFSVERPDGSNFTLKIRSTKLEDSAMYFCASRPTSGTDTQYFGPGTRLTVL.

V usage is TRBV5-8 and J usage is TRBJ1-1; TRBD1 matches 7 bases. This CDR3 is 14 amino acids long. J gave up 5 bases and V 8 bases, and 12 bases lay outside the gene matches. Germline V lookup: CDR1 SGHTS, CDR2 YDEGEE. The CDR3 nucleotides read TGTGCCAGAAGACCCGGGACAGTCGTAACTGAAGCTTTCTTT. This codes for CARRPGTVVTEAFF.

The chain has TRBV11-3 and TRBJ2-1; 9 nucleotides line up with TRBD2. CDR1 SGHNT and CDR2 YENEEA come from the germline V gene. This CDR3 has 15 amino acids. V shed 5 bases and J 8 bases; nucleotides not matched to a gene: 10. The CDR3 loop reads CASSPGGGGAHEQFF. The CDR3, as DNA: TGTGCCAGCAGCCCCGGGGGCGGGGGGGCCCATGAGCAGTTCTTC.

The J gene is TRBJ2-5, the V gene TRBV12-5; TRBD2 matches at 10 bases. This CDR3 is built from 16 residues. V was clipped by 6 bases and J by 0 bases; unmatched bases: 7. Germline V gene lookup returns CDR1 LGHNT and CDR2 FRNRAP. The CDR3 reads CASGVTSGADQETQYF. CDR3 DNA sequence: TGTGCTAGTGGCGTTACTAGCGGGGCTGACCAAGAGACCCAGTACTTC. Combining the CDR3 with reference TRBV12-5 and TRBJ2-5 gives the whole variable domain DARVTQTPRHKVTEMGQEVTMRCQPILGHNTVFWYRQTMMQGLELLAYFRNRAPLDDSGMPKDRFSAEMPDATLATLKIQPSEPRDSAVYFCASGVTSGADQETQYFGPGTRLLVL.

V gene TRBV2 combines with J gene TRBJ1-5, with D unresolved. Germline-derived CDR1 and CDR2 are SNHLY and FYNNEI. The CDR3 is made up of 14 amino acids. V was cut by 5 bases and J by 0 bases, with 8 bases left in between. DNA of the CDR3: TGTGCCAGCAGTTTTACAGCTAGCAATCAGCCCCAGCATTTT. As protein: CASSFTASNQPQHF. The complete variable domain, with remaining parts taken from reference TRBV2 and TRBJ1-5, reads EPEVTQTPSHQVTQMGQEVILRCVPISNHLYFYWYRQILGQKVEFLVSFYNNEISEKSEIFDDQFSVERPDGSNFTLKIRSTKLEDSAMYFCASSFTASNQPQHFGDGTRLSIL.

This clone was recorded a few times. This chain uses TRBV25-1 with TRBJ2-7; TRBD1 matches at 8 bases. The CDR3 covers 15 residues. Germline CDR1 reads MGHDK; CDR2 reads SYGVNS. Losses at the gene ends were 5 bases for V and 5 bases for J; bases not matched to a gene: 11. Here the CDR3 DNA reads TGTGCCAGCAGTTTCCGGACAGGGATTAGGGACGAGCAGTACTTC. This encodes CASSFRTGIRDEQYF.

The chain couples TRBV7-9 to TRBJ1-1; maybe TRBD1 (5 bases). Germline V gene lookup returns CDR1 SEHNR and CDR2 FQNEAQ (reference sequence). The CDR3 sequence is 12 residues long. V lost 6 bases, J lost 2 bases, and 7 bases lay in between. The CDR3 reads CASSRGNTEAFF. The CDR3 coding sequence is TGTGCCAGCAGTAGGGGTAACACTGAAGCTTTCTTT. Combining the CDR3 with reference TRBV7-9 and TRBJ1-1 gives the whole variable domain DTGVSQNPRHKITKRGQNVTFRCDPISEHNRLYWYRQTLGQGPEFLTYFQNEAQLEKSRLLSDRFSAERPKGSFSTLEIQRTEQGDSAMYLCASSRGNTEAFFGQGTRLTVV.

This clone appeared once. This chain uses TRBV2 with TRBJ2-1, with 8 nucleotides matching TRBD2. Germline values: CDR1 SNHLY, CDR2 FYNNEI. After removal of 5 bases from V and 8 bases from J, the junction contained 23 bases not matched to a gene. CDR3 size: 19 residues. CDR3 residues: CASSSPLADRHHVFDEQFF. Here the CDR3 DNA reads TGTGCCAGCAGTAGTCCACTAGCGGACCGACATCACGTATTTGATGAGCAGTTCTTC.